This TCR beta chain is from a study of cytomegalovirus exposure and HLA in healthy donors. Findings and limits, study-wide: Across donors, presence/absence analyses took sequencing depth to be roughly uniform. Using a false discovery rate of 0.05, a later analysis showed that roughly 16,000 TCR beta sequences were associated with HLA alleles. Association of a missense DCLRE1C variant with TCR beta V- and J-gene trimming was reported in a later analysis.

Concerning this clone: The antigen is undetermined.

Amplification used 60 Vbeta primers and 13 Jbeta primers. TCRdb's copy holds only in-frame clones and misses some; the assay was immunoSEQ multiplex PCR. In the table there are fewer than 200,000 clones, approximately 9.5% of which are singletons. The V and J ends lost 4 bases and 8 bases respectively, with 15 bases between them. Germline loops: CDR1 SQVTM, CDR2 ANQGSEA. The CDR3 is made up of 13 amino acids. The clonotype originates from a woman aged 30 to 39 in good health and CMV-seropositive. The chain joins TRBV29-1 to TRBJ2-4; D may be TRBD2 (5 bases). The sequencing input was PBMCs. The CDR3 DNA sequence: TGCAGCGTTGTGGACCCCGTGGAGGACATTCAGTACTTC. Translated: CSVVDPVEDIQYF. Supplemented by reference TRBV29-1 and TRBJ2-4, the full variable domain reads SAVISQKPSRDICQRGTSLTIQCQVDSQVTMMFWYRQQPGQSLTLIATANQGSEATYESGFVIDKFPISRPNLTFSTLTVSNMSPEDSSIYLCSVVDPVEDIQYFGAGTRLSVL.